This T cell receptor (beta chain) was sequenced during a study of long-term antiretroviral therapy in people with HIV. Overall study findings and caveats: Post-ART samples showed increased diversity that remained below transplant donor control levels.

Concerning this clone itself: What it binds is unknown.

This was the immunoSEQ v3.0 assay at survey level. The table came from immunoSEQ multiplex PCR; TCRdb's copy has only in-frame clones and leaves some out. The top ten hold around 2% of the sample, which has about 33,000 clones, 90% to 97% seen once. Germline V gene lookup returns CDR1 SGHAT and CDR2 FQNNGV. The V end lost 0 bases, the J end lost 3 bases, and 9 bases lay between the germline ends. The CDR3 is 15 residues long. This clonotype was sampled from a man in his thirties or forties with HIV. The sequences come from unsorted PBMCs, collected approximately 6.5 years after starting antiretroviral therapy. The chain uses TRBV11-2 and TRBJ2-1; possible D gene TRBD1, 6 bases. The CDR3 coding sequence is TGTGCCAGCAGCTTAGATCCACAGGGCTACAATGAGCAGTTCTTC. It yields the protein CASSLDPQGYNEQFF.